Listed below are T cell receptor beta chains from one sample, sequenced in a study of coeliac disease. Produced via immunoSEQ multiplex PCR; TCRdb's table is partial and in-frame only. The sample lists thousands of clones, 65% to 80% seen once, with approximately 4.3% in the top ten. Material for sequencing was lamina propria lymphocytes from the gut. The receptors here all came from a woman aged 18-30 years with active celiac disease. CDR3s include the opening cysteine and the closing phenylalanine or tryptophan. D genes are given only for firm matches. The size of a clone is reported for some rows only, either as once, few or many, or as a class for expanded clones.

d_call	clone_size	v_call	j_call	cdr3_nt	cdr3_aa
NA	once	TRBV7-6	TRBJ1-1	TGTGCCAGCAGCTTAAAGGCACAGGGCACTGAAGCTTTCTTT	CASSLKAQGTEAFF
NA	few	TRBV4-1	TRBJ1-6	TGCGCCAGCAGCCAAGAGACAGACTGGTCCTATAATTCACCCCTCCACTTT	CASSQETDWSYNSPLHF
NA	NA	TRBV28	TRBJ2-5	TGTGCCACCCACACCCTCTCTGAATATGAGACCCAGTACTTC	CATHTLSEYETQYF
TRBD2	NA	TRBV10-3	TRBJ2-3	TGTGCCATCATGGAACCGGGCGGGAGGGCCGCAGATACGCAGTATTTT	CAIMEPGGRAADTQYF
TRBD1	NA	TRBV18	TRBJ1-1	TGTGCCAGCTCACCTCTTAGGACAGGGAACACTGAAGCTTTCTTT	CASSPLRTGNTEAFF
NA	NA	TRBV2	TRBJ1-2	TGTGCCAGCAGTCAGGACAAAGCGAATGTCTACACCTTC	CASSQDKANVYTF
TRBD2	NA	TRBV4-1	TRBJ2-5	TGCGCCAGCAGCCAAGAAGGCGGGAGGGCCCGGGAGACCCAGTACTTC	CASSQEGGRARETQYF
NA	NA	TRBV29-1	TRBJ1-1	TGCAGCGCCAGATGGGCTGGGAACACTGAAGCTTTCTTT	CSARWAGNTEAFF
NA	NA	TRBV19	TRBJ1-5	TGTGCCAGTACTAACAGGAGGGAGCAGCCCCAGCATTTT	CASTNRREQPQHF
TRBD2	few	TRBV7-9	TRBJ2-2	TGTGCCAGCAGCCCCTATAGCGGGGGGGCGGCCGGGGAGCTGTTTTTT	CASSPYSGGAAGELFF
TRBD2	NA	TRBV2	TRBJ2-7	TGTGCCAGCAGTGAATTTAGCGGGGACTACGAGCAGTACTTC	CASSEFSGDYEQYF
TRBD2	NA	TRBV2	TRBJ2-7	TGTGCCAGCAGGAGATGGACTAGCGTATCCTACGAGCAGTACTTC	CASRRWTSVSYEQYF
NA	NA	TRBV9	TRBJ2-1	TGTGCCAGCAGCGTAATAGCGGACTCCTACAATGAGCAGTTCTTC	CASSVIADSYNEQFF
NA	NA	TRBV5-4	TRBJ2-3	TGTGCCAGCGGCGGGCCCCCGGCGCAGTATTTT	CASGGPPAQYF
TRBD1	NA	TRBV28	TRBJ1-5	TGTGCCAGCAGTTTAGTGGCAGGGGGAGTCAGACCCCAGCATTTT	CASSLVAGGVRPQHF
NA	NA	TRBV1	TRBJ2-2	TGCACCAGCAGCCAACCTCTCAGCGGGACCGGGGAGCTGTTTTTT	CTSSQPLSGTGELFF
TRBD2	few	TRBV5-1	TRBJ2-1	TGCGCCAGCAGCCCACCTCGGGGTAGCGGGGGGGATGAGCAGTTCTTC	CASSPPRGSGGDEQFF
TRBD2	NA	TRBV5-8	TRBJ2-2	TGTGCCAGCAGCTTCCCCTCTAGCGGGGGCCAGAACACCGGGGAGCTGTTTTTT	CASSFPSSGGQNTGELFF
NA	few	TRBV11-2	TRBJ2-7	TGTGCCAGCAGCTGGGGGGGCGGGAGCTCCTACGAGCAGTACTTC	CASSWGGGSSYEQYF
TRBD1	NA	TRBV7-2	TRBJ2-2	TGTGCCAGCAGCTTGAGGACAGGGGGGGACACCGGGGAGCTGTTTTTT	CASSLRTGGDTGELFF
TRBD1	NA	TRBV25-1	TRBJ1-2	TGTGCCAGCAGGACAGGGGGCTATGGCTACACCTTC	CASRTGGYGYTF
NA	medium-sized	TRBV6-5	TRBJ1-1	TGTGCCAGCAGGGGAGGGGGCACTGAAGCTTTCTTT	CASRGGGTEAFF
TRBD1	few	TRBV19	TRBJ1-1	TGTGCCAGTAGTATGACAGGGGGCCAGACTGAAGCTTTCTTT	CASSMTGGQTEAFF
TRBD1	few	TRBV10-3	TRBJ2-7	TGTGCCAGCCAACGGGACAGAACGGCCTACGAGCAGTACTTC	CASQRDRTAYEQYF
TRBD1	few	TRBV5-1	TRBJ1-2	TGCGCCAGCAGAACAGGGGTAAACTATGGCTACACCTTC	CASRTGVNYGYTF
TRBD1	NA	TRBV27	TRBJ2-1	TGTGCCAGCAGTGGGCACAGGGGTGTGAAGAATGAGCAGTTCTTC	CASSGHRGVKNEQFF
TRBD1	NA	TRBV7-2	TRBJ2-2	TGTGCCAGCAGCTGGCCGGGACAGCTAACGAACACCGGGGAGCTGTTTTTT	CASSWPGQLTNTGELFF